The 6 T cell receptor beta chains below all came from one sample that was sequenced in a study of CD8 T cells in Susac syndrome. An amount of RNA that ranged from roughly 0.45 to 1 ug was reverse transcribed with random hexamers. TCRdb ran MiXCR on the immunoSEQ multiplex PCR reads and lists one entry per CDR3 protein. The table has about 300,000 distinct CDR3 sequences, under 95% seen once. The sequenced sample was CD4+ T cells from PBMCs. The receptors shown here come from a human donor with multiple sclerosis.

This chain joins TRBV18 and TRBJ1-4; D is ambiguous. The CDR3 is 15 residues long. Germline CDR1 is KGHSH and CDR2 is LQKENI. Deletions cut 3 bases from V and 0 bases from J, with 8 bases between. The DNA for the CDR3 is TGTGCCAGCTCACCGGATTTAGCAACTAATGAAAAACTGTTTTTT. This translates into CASSPDLATNEKLFF.

This sequence joins TRBV12-3 or TRBV12-4 and TRBJ2-2; tentatively, D is TRBD2 (6 bases). Trimming took off 4 bases at V and 0 bases at J, with 9 bases between the two ends. The CDR3 extends over 15 amino acids. For the CDR3, the DNA is TGTGCCAGCAGTTGGGGACTCTCGAACACCGGGGAGCTGTTTTTT. This codes for CASSWGLSNTGELFF.

The CDR3 bases are TGTGCCAGCAGTTCCGGCCCAGGGGTCCGGTCTCAAGAGACCCAGTACTTC. Its protein is CASSSGPGVRSQETQYF. V is TRBV6-2 or TRBV6-3 and J is TRBJ2-5; D might be TRBD1 (6 bases). This CDR3 has 17 residues. CDR1 and CDR2 from the germline V gene are MNHEY and SVGEGT. With 4 bases removed from V and 2 bases from J, the gap between germline ends came to 20 bases.

The rearrangement links TRBV7-9 to TRBJ2-7; tentatively, D is TRBD2 (6 bases). This CDR3 is 14 amino acids long. Trimming left V 3 bases short and J 3 bases short, with 12 bases between. Germline CDR1 SEHNR, CDR2 FQNEAQ (reference sequence). CDR3 nucleotides: TGTGCCAGCAGCTTCCAACAGGACTACTACGAGCAGTACTTC. This translates into CASSFQQDYYEQYF. The full variable domain, rest sourced from reference TRBV7-9 and TRBJ2-7, is DTGVSQNPRHKITKRGQNVTFRCDPISEHNRLYWYRQTLGQGPEFLTYFQNEAQLEKSRLLSDRFSAERPKGSFSTLEIQRTEQGDSAMYLCASSFQQDYYEQYFGPGTRLTVT.

The chain links TRBV11-2 to TRBJ2-2; 7 nucleotides match TRBD2. Trimming at V came to 5 bases and at J to 8 bases, leaving 8 bases not matched to a gene. From germline, CDR1 is SGHAT and CDR2 FQNNGV. This CDR3 spans 14 amino acids. This chain's CDR3 is CASSPGGGRGELFF. In DNA form, the CDR3 reads TGTGCCAGCAGCCCCGGGGGAGGGAGGGGGGAGCTGTTTTTT. The whole variable domain, remainder taken from reference TRBV11-2 and TRBJ2-2, is EAGVAQSPRYKIIEKRQSVAFWCNPISGHATLYWYQQILGQGPKLLIQFQNNGVVDDSQLPKDRFSAERLKGVDSTLKIQPAKLEDSAVYLCASSPGGGRGELFFGEGSRLTVL.

V gene TRBV5-1 combines with J gene TRBJ2-7; 10 bases agree with TRBD2. Germline values: CDR1 SGHRS, CDR2 YFSETQ. V was pared by 0 bases and J by 6 bases, with 6 bases of the junction left unmatched. The CDR3 spans 15 residues. As DNA, the CDR3 is TGCGCCAGCAGCTTGGGGCTAGCGGGGGCCACCGAGCAGTACTTC. Its protein product is CASSLGLAGATEQYF.